Listed below are T cell receptor beta chains from one sample, sequenced in a study of OX40 agonist ivuxolimab in advanced cancers. This table comes from immunoSEQ multiplex PCR, and its TCRdb copy is limited to in-frame clones, with some not included. The sample has approximately 77,000 clones, just under 95% seen once. The sample here was CD4+ or CD8+ T cells sorted from blood, taken in a trial of the OX40 agonist ivuxolimab. The receptors shown here come from an adult with an advanced solid tumor such as melanoma, head and neck, liver or kidney cancer. CDR3s include the opening cysteine and the closing phenylalanine or tryptophan. D genes are given only for firm matches. A clone size is listed for some rows: how often the clone was seen (once, few, many), or a class if it is expanded.

d_gene	abundance	v_gene	j_gene	len	CDR3aa	CDR3nt
TRBD1	once	TRBV5-6	TRBJ2-1	15	CASSLAGQGANEQFF	TGTGCCAGCAGCTTGGCGGGACAGGGGGCCAATGAGCAGTTCTTC
NA	NA	TRBV6-5	TRBJ2-1	13	CASRGGAYNEQFF	TGTGCCAGCAGGGGGGGGGCATACAATGAGCAGTTCTTC
NA	NA	TRBV5-5	TRBJ2-1	17	CASSRGDRPLSYNEQFF	TGTGCCAGCAGCCGGGGGGACAGGCCCCTCTCCTACAATGAGCAGTTCTTC
NA	NA	TRBV29-1	TRBJ1-4	17	CSVVQMGVGATNEKLFF	TGCAGCGTTGTCCAGATGGGGGTAGGGGCAACTAATGAAAAACTGTTTTTT
TRBD1	NA	TRBV7-3	TRBJ2-7	16	CASSLIGTASSYEQYF	TGTGCCAGCAGCTTAATTGGGACAGCTAGCTCCTACGAGCAGTACTTC
NA	once	TRBV6-1	TRBJ1-5	14	CASAITGSNQPQHF	TGTGCCAGCGCGATTACAGGGAGCAATCAGCCCCAGCATTTT
NA	NA	TRBV6-1	TRBJ1-5	14	CASSPGVEGQPQHF	TGTGCCAGCAGTCCTGGGGTAGAAGGACAGCCCCAGCATTTT
NA	once	TRBV27	TRBJ1-2	13	CASSFSREYGYTF	TGTGCCAGCAGTTTTTCACGGGAGTATGGCTACACCTTC
NA	NA	TRBV7-9	TRBJ1-4	12	CASSPPDEKLFF	TGTGCCAGCAGCCCTCCCGACGAAAAACTGTTTTTT
NA	NA	TRBV29-1	TRBJ2-5	13	CSVLIPGEETQYF	TGCAGCGTTTTGATTCCGGGGGAGGAGACCCAGTACTTC
NA	NA	TRBV7-6	TRBJ2-7	16	CASSPPGRRGSYEQYF	TGTGCCAGCAGCCCCCCCGGGCGGCGCGGCTCCTACGAGCAGTACTTC
NA	NA	TRBV5-1	TRBJ2-7	14	CASSLESVSYEQYF	TGCGCCAGCAGCTTGGAATCAGTCTCCTACGAGCAGTACTTC
NA	NA	TRBV25-1	TRBJ2-7	17	CASSANPRDRSDYEQYF	TGTGCCAGCAGTGCCAATCCCCGCGACAGGTCGGACTACGAGCAGTACTTC
NA	NA	TRBV4-1	TRBJ2-7	15	CASSQVQGVMNEQYF	TGCGCCAGCAGCCAAGTCCAAGGCGTGATGAACGAGCAGTACTTC
TRBD1	NA	TRBV27	TRBJ1-1	15	CASSLTGEGGTEAFF	TGTGCCAGCAGTTTGACAGGGGAGGGGGGCACTGAAGCTTTCTTT
NA	NA	TRBV30	TRBJ1-6	12	CAWSTGTWPLHF	TGTGCCTGGAGCACCGGGACATGGCCCCTCCACTTT
NA	NA	TRBV9	TRBJ1-2	17	CASSVAPKGGVADGYTF	TGTGCCAGCAGCGTAGCTCCGAAGGGGGGGGTGGCAGATGGCTACACCTTC
NA	NA	TRBV5-6	TRBJ1-3	17	CASSLVGSGSSGNTIYF	TGTGCCAGCAGCTTGGTGGGGTCAGGAAGCTCTGGAAACACCATATATTTT
NA	few	TRBV9	TRBJ1-2	13	CASSVATGYGYTF	TGTGCCAGCAGCGTAGCTACAGGCTATGGCTACACCTTC
NA	NA	TRBV19	TRBJ1-5	12	CATKTGDQPQHF	TGTGCCACCAAAACAGGAGATCAGCCCCAGCATTTT
TRBD1	NA	TRBV11-3	TRBJ2-1	13	CASSFPGGTGRVF	TGTGCCAGCAGCTTCCCCGGAGGGACAGGGAGGGTCTTC
NA	NA	TRBV6-1	TRBJ1-2	16	CASSDLKPGQRYGYTF	TGTGCCAGCAGTGATTTAAAGCCGGGACAAAGATATGGCTACACCTTC
NA	NA	TRBV4-1	TRBJ2-7	17	CASSQVTSGTFSYEQYF	TGCGCCAGCAGCCAAGTCACCTCTGGGACCTTCTCCTACGAGCAGTACTTC